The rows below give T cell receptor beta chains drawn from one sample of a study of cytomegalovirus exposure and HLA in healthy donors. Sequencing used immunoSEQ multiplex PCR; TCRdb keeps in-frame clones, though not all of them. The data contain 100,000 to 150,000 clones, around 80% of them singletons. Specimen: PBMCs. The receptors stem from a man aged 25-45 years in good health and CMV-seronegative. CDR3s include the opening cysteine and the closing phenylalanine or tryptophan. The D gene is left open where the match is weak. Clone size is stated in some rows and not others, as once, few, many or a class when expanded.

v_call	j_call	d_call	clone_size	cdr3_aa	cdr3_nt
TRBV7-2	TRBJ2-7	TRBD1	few	CASSLTGGGYEQYF	TGTGCCAGCAGCTTGACAGGGGGGGGGTACGAGCAGTACTTC
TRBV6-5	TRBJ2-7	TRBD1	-	CASSQQDRAREQYF	TGTGCCAGCAGTCAACAGGACAGGGCGCGCGAGCAGTACTTC
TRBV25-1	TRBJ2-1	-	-	CASSESDSLSGNEQFF	TGTGCCAGCAGTGAATCCGACAGTCTAAGTGGGAATGAGCAGTTCTTC
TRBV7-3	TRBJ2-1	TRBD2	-	CASSSAGLAEYNEQFF	TGTGCCAGCAGTTCCGCAGGACTAGCGGAGTACAATGAGCAGTTCTTC
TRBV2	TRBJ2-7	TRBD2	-	CASSVAGGLYEQYF	TGTGCCAGCAGTGTAGCGGGAGGCCTCTACGAGCAGTACTTC
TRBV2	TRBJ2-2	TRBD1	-	CASRTGANTGELFF	TGTGCCAGCAGGACAGGGGCGAACACCGGGGAGCTGTTTTTT
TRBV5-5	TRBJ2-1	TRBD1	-	CASSFGARGEQFF	TGTGCCAGCAGCTTCGGGGCCAGGGGGGAGCAGTTCTTC
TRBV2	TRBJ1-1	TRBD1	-	CASRIQGTEAFF	TGTGCCAGCAGGATACAGGGGACTGAAGCTTTCTTT
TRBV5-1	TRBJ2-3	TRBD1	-	CASSPGQGGTDTQYF	TGCGCCAGCAGCCCGGGACAGGGGGGTACAGATACGCAGTATTTT
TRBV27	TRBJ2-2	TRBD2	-	CASSLWGLVGAGELFF	TGTGCCAGCAGTTTATGGGGACTAGTGGGGGCCGGGGAGCTGTTTTTT